The 21 T cell receptor beta chains below all came from one sample that was sequenced in a study of T cell repertoires in cytomegalovirus infection. Antigen specificity for these receptors is unknown. One entry per CDR3 protein results from TCRdb running MiXCR on the reads. In the table there are 57,000 or so distinct CDR3 sequences, about 30% of which are singletons. The material sequenced was PBMCs, sequenced either directly or after in vitro stimulation (not recorded which). These receptors all come from a human donor in good health (CMV status not recorded). Some clones in this sample may be carry-over from other donors' samples.

To note about this clonotype: One base away lies a much larger clone, so this may be a sequencing read error. This chain joins TRBV7-6 and TRBJ2-5; D remains ambiguous. CDR1 and CDR2 from the germline V gene are SGHVS and FNYEAQ. This CDR3 is 14 amino acids long. This CDR3 is CASSLGAVQETRYF. In DNA form, the CDR3 reads TGTGCCAGCAGCTTAGGGGCGGTCCAAGAGACCCGGTACTTC.

The chain employs TRBV4-3 and TRBJ1-4, with 7 bases that match TRBD1. This CDR3 region has 15 residues. Per germline, CDR1 LGHNA and CDR2 YSLEER. The J segment lost 7 bases and the V segment lost 4 bases, leaving 9 bases of the junction unmatched. The CDR3 sequence: CASSPQGQSGEKLFF. The CDR3 DNA sequence: TGCGCCAGCAGCCCCCAGGGACAGTCAGGTGAAAAACTGTTTTTT.

The V gene is TRBV4-1, the J gene TRBJ1-4; D uncertain. Germline loops: CDR1 MGHRA, CDR2 YSYEKL. The V gene lost 3 bases and the J gene lost 4 bases, with 15 bases spanning the gap. The CDR3 consists of 16 residues. The CDR3 spells CASSHVLRSVNEKLFF. CDR3 in DNA: TGCGCCAGCAGCCACGTATTAAGAAGCGTTAATGAAAAACTGTTTTTT.

This clonotype has at least ten counts. This sequence joins TRBV7-2 and TRBJ1-5; tentatively, D is TRBD1 (6 bases). The CDR3 runs to 15 residues. The germline gives CDR1 SGHTA, CDR2 FQGNSA. Trimming left V 5 bases short and J 3 bases short, with 14 bases between. DNA of the CDR3: TGTGCCAGCAGCGCCTATACAGGGTACAATCAGCCCCAGCATTTT. Amino acid sequence: CASSAYTGYNQPQHF.

The genes are TRBV6-6 and TRBJ2-1; 13 bases are a match to TRBD2. CDR1 and CDR2 from the germline V gene are MNHNY and SVGAGI (reference sequence). The CDR3 covers 17 residues. The V segment lost 7 bases and the J segment 1 base; nucleotides outside the gene matches: 7. The CDR3 here is CASTRLAGGRSYNEQFF. The DNA of the CDR3 is TGTGCCAGCACCAGACTAGCGGGAGGCCGTTCCTACAATGAGCAGTTCTTC.

The J gene is TRBJ1-2, the V gene TRBV7-9; TRBD1 matches at 7 bases. Germline CDR1 is SEHNR and CDR2 is FQNEAQ (reference sequence). V lost 5 bases to trimming and J lost 3 bases; unmatched junction nucleotides: 6. This CDR3 comprises 14 residues. The CDR3 sequence is CASSASGTDYGYTF. The CDR3 nucleotides are TGTGCCAGCAGCGCTTCAGGGACAGACTATGGCTACACCTTC.

At least ten counts were recorded for this clonotype. J is TRBJ1-1 and V is TRBV6-2 or TRBV6-3; 7 bases are shared with TRBD1. CDR1 and CDR2 (germline): MNHEY, SVGEGT. The CDR3 runs 15 residues. Trimming cost V 6 bases and J 0 bases; bases outside gene matches: 7. The CDR3 loop is CASSAGTDMNTEAFF. CDR3 bases: TGTGCCAGCAGCGCCGGGACAGACATGAACACTGAAGCTTTCTTT.

This chain joins TRBV11-2 and TRBJ2-5; D call uncertain. The CDR3 covers 12 residues. V was cut by 0 bases and J by 5 bases, with 4 bases left in between. From germline, CDR1 is SGHAT and CDR2 FQNNGV. The CDR3 bases are TGTGCCAGCAGCTTAGATCTGGAGACCCAGTACTTC. Translating gives CASSLDLETQYF. Full variable domain (remainder filled in from reference TRBV11-2 and TRBJ2-5): EAGVAQSPRYKIIEKRQSVAFWCNPISGHATLYWYQQILGQGPKLLIQFQNNGVVDDSQLPKDRFSAERLKGVDSTLKIQPAKLEDSAVYLCASSLDLETQYFGPGTRLLVL.

The chain carries TRBV7-9 and TRBJ2-7, with D possibly matching TRBD1 (7 bases). CDR1 is SEHNR, CDR2 FQNEAQ, per germline (reference sequence). This CDR3 comprises 14 residues. V was clipped by 4 bases and J by 3 bases, with 13 bases between them. The CDR3, as DNA: TGTGCCAGCAGCTCCCAGGGGGGTAGCTACGAGCAGTACTTC. Its protein product is CASSSQGGSYEQYF.

V is TRBV6-6 and J is TRBJ1-1; D is uncertain. The CDR3 sequence is 13 residues long. Trimming stripped 6 bases from V and 2 bases from J, with 10 bases between. From germline, CDR1 is MNHNY and CDR2 SVGAGI (reference sequence). The CDR3: CASSHPGNTEAFF. The CDR3 DNA reads TGTGCCAGCAGCCACCCTGGAAACACTGAAGCTTTCTTT.

This clonotype has just a few counts. V usage is TRBV11-2 and J usage is TRBJ2-5; D ambiguous. Germline CDR1 and CDR2: SGHAT and FQNNGV. Trimming cost V 5 bases and J 4 bases, with 11 bases left between them. CDR3 size: 13 residues. The CDR3 sequence is CASSLLLGETQYF. Written as DNA, the CDR3 is TGTGCCAGCAGCCTGCTGCTAGGAGAGACCCAGTACTTC.

The rearrangement uses TRBV20-1 and TRBJ2-1; 9 bases fit TRBD2. After removal of 0 bases from V and 0 bases from J, the junction contained 3 bases not matched to a gene. The CDR3 covers 16 residues. Germline CDR1 reads DFQATT; CDR2 reads SNEGSKA (reference sequence). The CDR3: CSARDPTSGSYNEQFF. The CDR3, as DNA: TGCAGTGCTAGAGATCCGACTAGCGGCTCCTACAATGAGCAGTTCTTC.

The CDR3 reads CASSLWQNEKLFF. The CDR3 nucleotides are TGTGCCAGCAGTTTATGGCAAAATGAAAAACTGTTTTTT. The V and J genes are TRBV28 and TRBJ1-4, with unresolved D. Germline loops: CDR1 MDHEN, CDR2 SYDVKM. V was cut by 0 bases and J by 5 bases, with 4 bases left in between. The CDR3 is made up of 13 amino acids.

This clonotype was seen ten or more times. This chain uses TRBV7-2 with TRBJ2-6; TRBD1 matches 12 bases. The CDR3 length is 20 residues. Germline values: CDR1 SGHTA, CDR2 FQGNSA. The ends lost 4 bases at V and 0 bases at J; junction bases unmatched: 10. The CDR3 nucleotides are TGTGCCAGCAGCTCCCCGGGACAGGGGGCGGTCCGCTCTGGGGCCAACGTCCTGACTTTC. It codes for CASSSPGQGAVRSGANVLTF.

This CDR3 is CASSWRGRRGDEQFF. The CDR3 DNA reads TGTGCCAGCAGCTGGCGGGGGAGGAGGGGGGATGAGCAGTTCTTC. The rearrangement joins TRBV11-2 to TRBJ2-1, with D maybe TRBD2 (7 bases). V dropped 4 bases and J dropped 8 bases, with 18 bases sitting between them. The CDR3 runs 15 residues. Looked up from germline, CDR1 is SGHAT and CDR2 is FQNNGV.

V gene TRBV19 combines with J gene TRBJ2-3, with no clear D. Germline CDR1 LNHDA, CDR2 SQIVND (reference sequence). Between the trimmed V and J ends, which lost 3 bases and 2 bases, there was a span of 9 bases. This CDR3 contains 14 residues. CDR3 sequence reads: CASSMALFTDTQYF. The CDR3 DNA is TGTGCCAGTAGTATGGCACTATTCACAGATACGCAGTATTTT.

The rearrangement links TRBV12-3 or TRBV12-4 to TRBJ1-1, with 8 bases matching TRBD1. The CDR3 sequence is 15 residues long. With 5 bases clipped from V and 3 bases from J, the junction kept 8 bases outside the gene matches. The CDR3 nucleotides read TGTGCCAGCAGTCGACGACAGGGGACAGACACTGAAGCTTTCTTT. Amino acid sequence: CASSRRQGTDTEAFF.

The V and J genes are TRBV28 and TRBJ1-1, with D possibly matching TRBD1 (6 bases). Trimming left V 6 bases short and J 5 bases short, with 19 bases between. This CDR3 region has 15 residues. Germline V gives CDR1 MDHEN, CDR2 SYDVKM. This CDR3 is CASRHNTGLGTEAFF. The CDR3 DNA reads TGTGCCAGCAGGCATAACACAGGGCTCGGGACTGAAGCTTTCTTT.

The rearrangement joins TRBV7-8 to TRBJ2-5; TRBD1 matches 8 bases. The V and J ends lost 4 bases and 5 bases, in that order; junction bases with no gene match: 6. The CDR3 has 14 amino acids. Germline V gene sequence: CDR1 SGHVS, CDR2 FQNEAQ. Here the CDR3 reads CASSYDRGRETQYF. CDR3 bases: TGTGCCAGCAGCTACGACAGGGGCCGGGAGACCCAGTACTTC.

The V call is TRBV6-1, the J call TRBJ2-3; D is possibly TRBD1 or TRBD2 (6 bases each). This CDR3 contains 13 residues. Germline V CDR1 and CDR2: MNHNS, SASEGT. V shed 4 bases and J shed 8 bases, with 13 bases lying between them. This chain's CDR3 is CASSGRGLVTQYF. CDR3 nucleotides: TGTGCCAGCAGTGGGAGGGGGTTAGTTACGCAGTATTTT.

The chain carries TRBV12-5 and TRBJ1-1; D is uncertain. The CDR3 runs 13 residues. Germline CDR1 reads LGHNT; CDR2 reads FRNRAP. Between the trimmed V and J ends, which lost 6 bases and 10 bases, there was a span of 18 bases. CDR3 in DNA: TGTGCTAGTGGCTACAGCGCTTCCATCACAGCTTTCTTT. This sequence encodes CASGYSASITAFF.